This entry concerns a single T cell receptor (beta chain). This sample stems from a study of blood T cell repertoires in COVID-19. In the original analysis: Amplified reference gene primers provided the basis for estimating nucleated cell counts. Generated by immunoSEQ multiplex PCR, the TCRdb table keeps only in-frame clones and is missing some. V, J and clone size reflect that table, while D and trimming were determined from the DNA. The table shows approximately 220,000 clones, with under 90% occurring only once. V was cut by 3 bases and J by 0 bases, with 15 bases left in between. Germline V CDR1 and CDR2: LNHDA, SQIVND (reference sequence). The CDR3 is 17 residues long.

This sequence originates from a woman aged 50 to 60 who had been exposed to COVID-19. Material for sequencing was PBMCs or T cells enriched from blood (not recorded which). J is TRBJ2-1 and V is TRBV19, with D possibly TRBD1 on 6 matching bases. The CDR3 protein is CASSMYRLTGSYNEQFF. CDR3 nucleotides: TGTGCCAGTAGTATGTATCGGTTGACAGGCTCCTACAATGAGCAGTTCTTC.